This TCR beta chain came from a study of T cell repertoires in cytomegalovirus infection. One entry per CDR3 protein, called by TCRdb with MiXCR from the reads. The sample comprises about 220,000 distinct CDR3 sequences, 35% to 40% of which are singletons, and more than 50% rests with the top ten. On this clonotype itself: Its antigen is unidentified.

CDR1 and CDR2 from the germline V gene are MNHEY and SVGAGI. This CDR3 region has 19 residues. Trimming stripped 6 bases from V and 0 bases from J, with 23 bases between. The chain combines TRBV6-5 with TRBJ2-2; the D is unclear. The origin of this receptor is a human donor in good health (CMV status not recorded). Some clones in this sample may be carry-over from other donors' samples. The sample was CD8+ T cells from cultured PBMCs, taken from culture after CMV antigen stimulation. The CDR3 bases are TGTGCCAGCAGCTCCGGCTTTTGGGCGGAGATATCGAACACCGGGGAGCTGTTTTTT. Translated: CASSSGFWAEISNTGELFF.